The TCR beta chain described here comes from a study of blood T cell repertoires in COVID-19. At the level of the study: Samples came from the United States, Italy and Spain, spanning acute and convalescent COVID-19.

The germline V gene encodes CDR1 SGHDN and CDR2 FVKESK. The CDR3 spans 16 residues. The assay was immunoSEQ multiplex PCR, and TCRdb's table has in-frame clones only and misses some. The sample includes around 310,000 clones, roughly 91% of them seen just once. Two consecutive negative NP/OP PCR tests, clearance, or resolved symptoms defined Cohort 3 recovery. On this clone: Relative to the germline gene, one junction end is altered; a read error may explain this.

This chain connects TRBV14 to TRBJ2-5; TRBD2 matches 12 bases. Sequenced sample: PBMCs or T cells enriched from blood (not recorded which). This TCR was sampled from a woman between 25 and 40 years old who had recovered from COVID-19. The CDR3 region is CASSQVPPGGTSGSDF. The CDR3, as DNA: TGTGCCAGCAGCCAAGTACCCCCCGGGGGGACTAGCGGGTCTGACTTC. Using reference TRBV14 and TRBJ2-5 for the parts outside the CDR3, the full variable domain is EAGVTQFPSHSVIEKGQTVTLRCDPISGHDNLYWYRRVMGKEIKFLLHFVKESKQDESGMPNNRFLAERTGGTYSTLKVQPAELEDSGVYFCASSQVPPGGTSGSDFGPGTRLLVL.